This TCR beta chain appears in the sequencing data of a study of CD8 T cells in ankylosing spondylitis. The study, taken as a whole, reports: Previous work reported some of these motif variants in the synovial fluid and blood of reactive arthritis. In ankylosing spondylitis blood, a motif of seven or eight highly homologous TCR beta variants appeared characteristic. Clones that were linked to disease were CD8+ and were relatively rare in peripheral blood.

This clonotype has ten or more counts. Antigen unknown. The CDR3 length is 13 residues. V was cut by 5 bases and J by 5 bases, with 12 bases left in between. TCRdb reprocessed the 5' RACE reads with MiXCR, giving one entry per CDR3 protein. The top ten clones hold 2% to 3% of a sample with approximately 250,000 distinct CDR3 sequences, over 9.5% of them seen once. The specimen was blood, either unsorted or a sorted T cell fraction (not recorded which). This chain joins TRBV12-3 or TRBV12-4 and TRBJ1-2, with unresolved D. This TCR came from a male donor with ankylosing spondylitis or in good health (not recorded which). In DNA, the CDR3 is TGTGCCAGCAGTCTCCAGGTGGTATATGGCTACACCTTC. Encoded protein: CASSLQVVYGYTF.